This T cell receptor (beta chain) came from a study of beta chain features in type 1 diabetes (dated by TCRdb to about 2018). Some background on the complete study: Patients and healthy donors did not differ in mean age, gender distribution, total cell number or subset yield. A total of about 110,000,000 sorted cells were examined across all samples, and a strong correlation was observed between cell number per subset and RNA yield. The study compared TCRB repertoires of sorted circulating CD4+ T cell subsets between recently diagnosed type 1 diabetes patients and matched healthy donors. Naive and central memory subsets were obtained from all 30 or so donors, but regulatory and stem cell-like memory subsets were isolated from only 8 patients and 8 healthy donors.

From each donor, a single peripheral blood sample of around 120 mL on average was drawn into heparinised tubes. A BD FACSAria II was used to sort naive, central memory, regulatory and stem cell-like memory CD4+ T cells with a panel that included CD45RO, CCR7, CD25, CD127, CD95 and CD27. Purity was above 95% for every sorted population. PBMCs were separated immediately by Lymphoprep density gradient centrifugation and were stained directly, without being cultured. To minimize batch effects, samples were stained and sorted in pairs, one healthy donor with one patient per experiment. CDR1 and CDR2 are read off the germline V gene as SGHVS and FQNEAQ. From the cysteine up to the phenylalanine, the CDR3 has a length of 17 residues. Only the CDR3 DNA stays, 51 bases, in frame from base 1. Unmatched junction bases come to 11, with V trimmed by 8 bases and J by 0 bases. What the authors observed across the whole study: Shorter templates might have been favored by PCR, but patient and control samples were amplified and corrected together, so both groups would have been affected equally by any skew. Because cDNA rather than genomic DNA was sequenced, highly expressing activated cells could have been over-represented, although no difference in activation and CD3 levels was found between groups. HLA sub-analyses involved small numbers of individuals, so any influence of HLA type on TCRB rearrangement remained unresolved. At VDJ recombination sites, patients with type 1 diabetes made fewer insertions and deleted more nucleotides, a pattern implying thymic rearrangement abnormalities. Naive, central memory and regulatory TCRB repertoires appeared to be more alike among patients than among healthy donors. A moderate but significant shortening of TCRB CDR3 length was observed in type 1 diabetes patients in all four CD4+ subsets.

The entire amount of isolated RNA was reverse transcribed using the High Capacity cDNA Reverse Transcription Kit, so the sequenced TCRB transcripts were expressed ones. Naive, central memory and regulatory T cell samples underwent deep immunoSEQ sequencing, averaging about 3.57 million total reads per sample. After sorted cells were lysed in RLT buffer, RNA was extracted with DNase-treated RNeasy Micro or Mini kits, with the choice depending on cell number. To prevent cross-contamination, every cell subset was processed on its own, while patient and healthy donor samples were processed together. Using the immunoSEQ multiplex PCR, TCRB sequences were amplified from cDNA into 87-bp fragments spanning the CDR3 region. Amplicons were sequenced on the Illumina HiSeq platform. Regarding the original processing steps: PCR bias was corrected computationally using synthetic template baselines, and reads within Hamming distance 2 were collapsed, with unmergeable singletons discarded. By aligning reads against IMGT, V, D and J genes, CDR3 length, and insertions or deletions at six rearrangement sites were assigned. Within each subset, clonotype counts were normalized to sorted cell number, after which true diversity and Gini coefficients were computed with the tcR R package. The overlap coefficient, calculated on TCRB nucleotide sequences, was used to quantify repertoire sharing. As stored in TCRdb, this immuneACCESS dataset retains in-frame rearrangements with V and J assigned. A fraction of the clones does not appear; measured against another copy, unresolved V genes explain less than half of the discrepancy, and the remainder lacks a known reason. For V, J and clone size, that table is used; D and trimming come from the DNA. The sample table records about 160,000 clones; 7.8% of these occur just once. Around 0.9% of the sample is held by the ten biggest clonotypes.

This clone has just a few counts. Which antigen it targets is not known. Per-nucleotide qualities are absent, and no much larger clonotype sits a single base away. This clonotype was obtained from a woman aged 40 to 50 with type 1 diabetes. The sample consisted of central memory CD4+ T cells from blood. Recombination connected TRBV7-8 to TRBJ2-3, with TRBD2 matching 10 junction bases. Here is the DNA: TGTGCCAGCGTTCTAGCGGGGGCCGTTTCTAGCACAGATACGCAGTATTTT. Its product reads: CASVLAGAVSSTDTQYF.